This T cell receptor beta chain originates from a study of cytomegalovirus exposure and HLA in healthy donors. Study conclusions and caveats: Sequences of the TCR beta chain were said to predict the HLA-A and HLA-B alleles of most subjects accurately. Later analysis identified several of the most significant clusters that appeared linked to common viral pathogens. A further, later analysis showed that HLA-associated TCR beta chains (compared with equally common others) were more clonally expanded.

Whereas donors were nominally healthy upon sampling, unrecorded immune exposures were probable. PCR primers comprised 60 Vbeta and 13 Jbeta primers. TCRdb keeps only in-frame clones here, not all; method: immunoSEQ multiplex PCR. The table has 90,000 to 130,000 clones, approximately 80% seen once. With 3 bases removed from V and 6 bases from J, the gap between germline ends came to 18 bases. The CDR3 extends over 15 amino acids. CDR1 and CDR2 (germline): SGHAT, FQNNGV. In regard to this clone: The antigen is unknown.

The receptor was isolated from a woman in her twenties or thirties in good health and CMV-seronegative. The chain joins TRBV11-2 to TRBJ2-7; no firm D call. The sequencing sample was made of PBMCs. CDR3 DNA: TGTGCCAGCAGCTTCCCGAGTCCTTCTGCCCCCGAGCAGTACTTC. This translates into CASSFPSPSAPEQYF.